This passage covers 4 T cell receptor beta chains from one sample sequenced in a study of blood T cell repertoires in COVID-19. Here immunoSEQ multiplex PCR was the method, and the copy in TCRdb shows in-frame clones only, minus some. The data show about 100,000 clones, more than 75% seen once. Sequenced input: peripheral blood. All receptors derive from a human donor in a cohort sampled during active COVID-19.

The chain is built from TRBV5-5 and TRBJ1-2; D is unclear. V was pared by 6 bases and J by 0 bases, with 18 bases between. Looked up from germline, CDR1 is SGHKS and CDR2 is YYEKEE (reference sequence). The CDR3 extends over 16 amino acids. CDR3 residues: CASTLSVPTSNYGYTF. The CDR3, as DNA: TGTGCCAGCACCCTAAGTGTTCCCACTTCTAACTATGGCTACACCTTC.

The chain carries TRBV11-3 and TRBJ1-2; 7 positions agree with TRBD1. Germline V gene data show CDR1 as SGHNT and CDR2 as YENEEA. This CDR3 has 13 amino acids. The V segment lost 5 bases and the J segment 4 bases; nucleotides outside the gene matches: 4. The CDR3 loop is CASSTRGPYGYTF. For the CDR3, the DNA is TGTGCCAGCAGCACAAGGGGGCCCTATGGCTACACCTTC.

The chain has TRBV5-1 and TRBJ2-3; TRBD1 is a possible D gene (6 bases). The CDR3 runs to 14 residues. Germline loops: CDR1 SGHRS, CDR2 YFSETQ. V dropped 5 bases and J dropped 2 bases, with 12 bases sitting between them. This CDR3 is CASRQGKTTDTQYF. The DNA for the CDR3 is TGCGCCAGCAGACAGGGTAAGACCACAGATACGCAGTATTTT.

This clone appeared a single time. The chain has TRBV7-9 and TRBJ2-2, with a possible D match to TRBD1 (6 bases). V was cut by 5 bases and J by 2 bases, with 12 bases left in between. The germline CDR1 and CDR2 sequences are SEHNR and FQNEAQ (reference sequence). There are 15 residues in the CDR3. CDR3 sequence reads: CASSPWDKNTGELFF. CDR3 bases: TGTGCCAGCAGCCCTTGGGACAAAAACACCGGGGAGCTGTTTTTT.